The 31 T cell receptor beta chains below come from one sample, sequenced in a study of cytomegalovirus exposure and HLA in healthy donors. The PCR ran on 60 Vbeta and 13 Jbeta primers. Profiling relied on immunoSEQ multiplex PCR, and the TCRdb table lists in-frame clones only, not all of them. The sample yields about 170,000 clones, roughly 85% seen once. Sequenced sample: PBMCs. The source of these receptors is a woman in her fifties or sixties in good health and CMV-seropositive.

The chain combines TRBV6-6 with TRBJ1-3; 10 nucleotides match TRBD1. The CDR3 totals 15 residues. CDR1 and CDR2 from the germline V gene are MNHNY and SVGAGI (reference sequence). V was pared by 6 bases and J by 0 bases, with 2 bases of the junction left unmatched. DNA of the CDR3: TGTGCCAGCAGGGACAGGGGGAACTCTGGAAACACCATATATTTT. Its translation: CASRDRGNSGNTIYF.

This clone was counted between two and nine times. The chain couples TRBV11-2 to TRBJ2-2; no clear D. Germline V gives CDR1 SGHAT, CDR2 FQNNGV. The CDR3 runs 11 residues. The V and J ends lost 4 bases and 6 bases respectively, with 3 bases between them. The DNA of the CDR3 is TGTGCCAGCAGCTCTGCCGGGGAGCTGTTTTTT. This encodes CASSSAGELFF.

The CDR3 sequence: CASSPTGGRVSEAFF. Written as DNA, the CDR3 is TGTGCCAGCAGCCCAACCGGTGGCAGGGTCTCTGAAGCTTTCTTT. V is TRBV9 and J is TRBJ1-1; possibly TRBD1 for D (5 bases). Trimming pared 4 bases from V and 6 bases from J, leaving 19 bases between. The germline V gene has CDR1 SGDLS and CDR2 YYNGEE. The CDR3 sequence is 15 residues long.

The V call is TRBV20-1, the J call TRBJ1-6, with D possibly matching TRBD1 (5 bases). The CDR3 is made up of 11 amino acids. Trimming removed 4 bases from V and 14 bases from J, with 12 bases in between. The germline V gene has CDR1 DFQATT and CDR2 SNEGSKA (reference sequence). The CDR3 DNA sequence: TGCAGTGCTACACGACAGAGCACCCTCCACTTT. This sequence encodes CSATRQSTLHF.

This clone has more than one count but fewer than ten. The chain links TRBV7-6 to TRBJ1-1; D perhaps matches TRBD1 (6 bases). V lost 4 bases, J lost 4 bases, and 16 bases lay in between. This CDR3 comprises 15 residues. Germline-derived CDR1 and CDR2 are SGHVS and FNYEAQ. The CDR3 DNA reads TGTGCCAGCAGCTCCGGCGGGGGGCCCGGCACTGAAGCTTTCTTT. It is translated as CASSSGGGPGTEAFF.

V usage is TRBV11-2 and J usage is TRBJ2-7; perhaps TRBD2 as D (5 bases). Germline CDR1 reads SGHAT; CDR2 reads FQNNGV. The CDR3 has 13 residues. Between the trimmed V and J ends, which lost 8 bases and 4 bases, there was a span of 15 bases. The CDR3 protein is CASSRTGSYEQYF. CDR3 sequence (DNA): TGTGCCAGCTCCAGGACGGGGTCGTACGAGCAGTACTTC.

This clone was counted once. This chain joins TRBV6-6 and TRBJ2-3; D is possibly TRBD2 (5 bases). The germline CDR1 and CDR2 sequences are MNHNY and SVGAGI (reference sequence). V was trimmed by 2 bases and J by 1 base, leaving 13 bases between them. This CDR3 region has 16 residues. The CDR3 nucleotides are TGTGCCAGCAGTTACGATCAGGAGAGGGGCACAGATACGCAGTATTTT. As protein: CASSYDQERGTDTQYF.

This clone has only one observation. The V gene is TRBV12-5, the J gene TRBJ1-6; possible D gene TRBD1, 6 bases. Looked up from germline, CDR1 is LGHNT and CDR2 is FRNRAP. The V gene lost 0 bases and the J gene lost 4 bases, with 10 bases spanning the gap. The CDR3 totals 16 residues. The CDR3 spells CASGLVAGQYNSPLHF. The CDR3 DNA follows: TGTGCTAGTGGTTTGGTAGCCGGACAGTATAATTCACCCCTCCACTTT.

The chain couples TRBV30 to TRBJ1-6; TRBD1 might be the D (5 bases). Germline values: CDR1 GTSNPN, CDR2 SVGIG (reference sequence). CDR3 length: 18 residues. V gave up 2 bases and J gave up 9 bases, with 26 bases separating them. The CDR3 DNA reads as TGTGCCTGGAGTCCCATTGGAAGACAGCCCCGGACCCGTTCACCCCTCCACTTT. Protein product: CAWSPIGRQPRTRSPLHF.

This chain connects TRBV5-6 to TRBJ2-5; perhaps TRBD2 as D (5 bases). Germline CDR1 reads SGHDT; CDR2 reads YYEEEE. V was clipped by 0 bases and J by 0 bases, with 6 bases between them. The length of the CDR3 is 14 residues. The CDR3 nucleotides are TGTGCCAGCAGCTTGGCGGGGTACCAAGAGACCCAGTACTTC. Translating gives CASSLAGYQETQYF.

Written as DNA, the CDR3 is TGTGCCAGCAGCTTATACGAGAGATCCTACAATGAGCAGTTCTTC. Its translation: CASSLYERSYNEQFF. V usage is TRBV7-2 and J usage is TRBJ2-1; D is unresolved. CDR1 and CDR2 (germline): SGHTA, FQGNSA. V lost 2 bases and J lost 1, with 9 bases in between. The CDR3 is 15 residues long.

V usage is TRBV4-3 and J usage is TRBJ2-7, with a tentative D call TRBD1 (5 bases). CDR3 length: 14 amino acids. Trimming took off 1 base at V and 6 bases at J, with 13 bases between the two ends. Germline V gene lookup returns CDR1 LGHNA and CDR2 YSLEER. The CDR3 sequence: CASSQGQGLGEQYF. As DNA, the CDR3 is TGCGCCAGCAGCCAAGGGCAGGGCTTGGGCGAGCAGTACTTC.

The chain carries TRBV19 and TRBJ1-1, with a possible D match to TRBD1 (5 bases). The CDR3 is made up of 15 amino acids. CDR1 and CDR2 from the germline V gene are LNHDA and SQIVND (reference sequence). The V and J ends lost 6 bases and 5 bases respectively, with 19 bases between them. DNA of the CDR3: TGTGCCAGTAGCGGAGGTTGGGGGGATCGGACTGAAGCTTTCTTT. Its translation: CASSGGWGDRTEAFF.

Here the CDR3 DNA reads TGTGCCAGCAGCGCTCGGCCGGGACAGAACTACGAGCAGTACTTC. This gives the protein CASSARPGQNYEQYF. The V call is TRBV7-8, the J call TRBJ2-7; 7 positions match TRBD1. CDR1 SGHVS and CDR2 FQNEAQ come from the germline V gene. CDR3 length: 15 residues. With V trimmed by 5 bases and J by 3 bases, 10 bases remained unmatched.

The chain combines TRBV30 with TRBJ1-4; the match to TRBD1 covers 11 bases. The V gene end was trimmed by 5 bases and the J gene end by 5 bases; junction bases not matched to a gene: 4. Germline CDR1 and CDR2: GTSNPN and SVGIG (reference sequence). CDR3 size: 14 residues. Here the CDR3 reads CAWARDRGNEKLFF. The CDR3 nucleotides read TGTGCCTGGGCCAGGGACAGGGGGAATGAAAAACTGTTTTTT.

This clone was observed a few times. The chain has TRBV27 and TRBJ2-3; 14 nucleotides line up with TRBD2. After removal of 3 bases from V and 6 bases from J, the junction contained 8 bases not matched to a gene. The CDR3 is 17 amino acids. Germline loops: CDR1 MNHEY, CDR2 SMNVEV (reference sequence). CDR3 in amino acids: CASSFLTSGREVDTQYF. CDR3 DNA sequence: TGTGCCAGCAGTTTTTTGACTAGCGGGAGGGAGGTGGATACGCAGTATTTT.

As regards this clone: The same CDR3 also results from other DNA sequences found in this sample. The V call is TRBV28, the J call TRBJ2-7; TRBD2 agrees at 7 bases. The CDR3 loop spans 14 amino acids. Germline V gene sequence: CDR1 MDHEN, CDR2 SYDVKM. J gave up 1 base and V 2 bases, and 2 bases lay outside the gene matches. The CDR3 DNA follows: TGTGCCAGCAGTTTAACCGGGGGGTCCTACGAGCAGTACTTC. This gives the protein CASSLTGGSYEQYF.

V usage is TRBV4-3 and J usage is TRBJ1-2; D perhaps matches TRBD1 (6 bases). The germline gives CDR1 LGHNA, CDR2 YSLEER. CDR3 length: 14 amino acids. V was shortened by 0 bases and J by 10 bases, with 15 bases between the two germline ends. The CDR3 region has the DNA TGCGCCAGCAGCCAAGATCGGTATGGGGGCCCCTACACCTTC. Encoded protein: CASSQDRYGGPYTF.

This clone has a single count. The J gene is TRBJ2-3, the V gene TRBV6-1; D is ambiguous. The CDR3 runs 13 residues. In germline, CDR1 is MNHNS, CDR2 SASEGT. Between the trimmed V and J ends, which lost 1 base and 6 bases, there was a span of 8 bases. The CDR3 DNA reads TGTGCCAGCAGTGAAGTATCGGAGGATACGCAGTATTTT. Translated: CASSEVSEDTQYF.

This clone was seen more than once but under ten times. The V and J genes are TRBV30 and TRBJ1-1; D not resolved. Germline V gene data show CDR1 as GTSNPN and CDR2 as SVGIG (reference sequence). Deletions cut 3 bases from V and 2 bases from J, with 4 bases between. The CDR3 is made up of 11 amino acids. CDR3 in DNA: TGTGCCTGGAGCTTTAACACTGAAGCTTTCTTT. This codes for CAWSFNTEAFF.

This clone was counted between two and nine times. The V call is TRBV5-4, the J call TRBJ2-7; D possibly corresponds to TRBD2 (6 bases). The CDR3 consists of 15 residues. V gave up 0 bases and J gave up 3 bases, with 13 bases separating them. Germline-derived CDR1 and CDR2 are SGHNT and YYREEE (reference sequence). CDR3 DNA sequence: TGTGCCAGCAGCTTGGCGCGGGGAATTAACTACGAGCAGTACTTC. This gives the protein CASSLARGINYEQYF. Together with reference TRBV5-4 and TRBJ2-7, the CDR3 gives the full variable domain: ETGVTQSPTHLIKTRGQQVTLRCSSQSGHNTVSWYQQALGQGPQFIFQYYREEENGRGNFPPRFSGLQFPNYSSELNVNALELDDSALYLCASSLARGINYEQYFGPGTRLTVT.

The rearrangement joins TRBV30 to TRBJ1-4; D is perhaps TRBD1 (6 bases). The CDR3 contains 16 residues. Between the trimmed V and J ends, which lost 1 base and 0 bases, there was a span of 12 bases. Germline assignment: CDR1 GTSNPN and CDR2 SVGIG (reference sequence). The CDR3 region has the DNA TGTGCCTGGAGTGGCAGGGGCATGGCAACTAATGAAAAACTGTTTTTT. Its translation is CAWSGRGMATNEKLFF.

This chain connects TRBV9 to TRBJ2-3, with TRBD1 as a possible D gene (6 bases). Trimming cost V 2 bases and J 4 bases, with 11 bases left between them. Germline V gene lookup returns CDR1 SGDLS and CDR2 YYNGEE. The CDR3 extends over 14 amino acids. The CDR3 bases are TGTGCCAGCAGCGTGGGCAGGGGTTCAGATACGCAGTATTTT. Translation: CASSVGRGSDTQYF.

J is TRBJ2-7 and V is TRBV10-3; 10 bases match TRBD1. The CDR3 covers 13 residues. The germline gives CDR1 ENHRY, CDR2 SYGVKD. Unmatched junction bases numbered 1, after V lost 5 bases and J lost 3 bases. The CDR3 region has the DNA TGTGCCATCAGTCGGGACAGGGGCTACGAGCAGTACTTC. Translating it yields CAISRDRGYEQYF.

The chain carries TRBV30 and TRBJ2-2, with TRBD1 matching over 10 bases. The junction had 12 bases not matched to a gene; V was cut back by 7 bases and J by 4 bases. CDR3 size: 16 residues. Germline V CDR1 and CDR2: GTSNPN, SVGIG (reference sequence). CDR3 nucleotide sequence: TGTGCCTCCCCAGAGGACAGGGGGAGAGGCACCGGGGAGCTGTTTTTT. Its protein is CASPEDRGRGTGELFF.

This clone was found once. The rearrangement uses TRBV16 and TRBJ2-7, with TRBD2 identical over 10 bases. The CDR3 runs 15 residues. The V segment lost 4 bases and the J segment 5 bases; nucleotides outside the gene matches: 8. Germline values: CDR1 KGHSY, CDR2 FQNENV. CDR3 loop: CASSPNSGRAHEQYF. In DNA, the CDR3 is TGTGCCAGCAGCCCAAACAGCGGGAGGGCCCACGAGCAGTACTTC. Using reference TRBV16 and TRBJ2-7 for the parts outside the CDR3, the full variable domain is GEEVAQTPKHLVRGEGQKAKLYCAPIKGHSYVFWYQQVLKNEFKFLISFQNENVFDETGMPKERFSAKCLPNSPCSLEIQATKLEDSAVYFCASSPNSGRAHEQYFGPGTRLTVT.

This chain links TRBV18 with TRBJ2-5; TRBD2 matches at 8 bases. The CDR3 has 15 amino acids. In germline, CDR1 is KGHSH, CDR2 LQKENI. V trimming: 3 bases; J trimming: 1 base; junction bases outside the gene matches: 4. The CDR3 DNA reads TGTGCCAGCTCACCCCCTAGCGGGCCCCAAGAGACCCAGTACTTC. It codes for CASSPPSGPQETQYF.

This chain connects TRBV30 to TRBJ2-6, with TRBD2 identical over 9 bases. With V trimmed by 1 base and J by 4 bases, 17 bases remained unmatched. The CDR3 runs 20 residues. Per the germline V gene, CDR1 is GTSNPN and CDR2 is SVGIG (reference sequence). The CDR3 DNA reads as TGTGCCTGGAGTGCCTTTTATGGGGCTAGCGGGGACAACGGGGCCAACGTCCTGACTTTC. Translating gives CAWSAFYGASGDNGANVLTF.

This clone was seen a handful of times. The chain couples TRBV7-2 to TRBJ2-5; TRBD1 aligns across 7 bases. Germline lookup yields CDR1 SGHTA and CDR2 FQGNSA. J lost 5 bases, V lost 1 base, and 7 bases had no gene match. CDR3 size: 15 residues. The DNA of the CDR3 is TGTGCCAGCAGCTTAGTGGGGACAGCCTGGGAGACCCAGTACTTC. The encoded protein is CASSLVGTAWETQYF.

A word on this clone: This same CDR3 is encoded by further DNA sequences in the sample. V gene TRBV5-6 combines with J gene TRBJ1-2, with 7 bases lining up with TRBD1. V shed 2 bases, J shed 4 bases, and the junction held 5 bases outside the gene matches. The CDR3 runs 14 residues. Germline V gene data show CDR1 as SGHDT and CDR2 as YYEEEE. The CDR3 nucleotides read TGTGCCAGCAGCTTCGGGGACAGAGGCTATGGCTACACCTTC. Protein: CASSFGDRGYGYTF.

The gene calls are TRBV5-1 and TRBJ2-2; TRBD1 aligns across 7 bases. CDR3 size: 13 residues. Germline CDR1 SGHRS, CDR2 YFSETQ. The J segment lost 6 bases and the V segment lost 1 base, leaving 0 bases of the junction unmatched. CDR3 residues: CASSLRGPGELFF. CDR3 nucleotide sequence: TGCGCCAGCAGCTTGAGGGGGCCCGGGGAGCTGTTTTTT.